This T cell receptor beta chain originates from a study of T cell repertoires in aging, cancer and after chemotherapy. Study as a whole: Repeat sampling of healthy donors over several months to years showed clear clonal overlap. Roughly 10 million TCR reads made up the full dataset. Whole-study findings and limits: Across the chemotherapy interval, each cancer cohort showed higher median generation probability, suggesting thymic rebound. No conclusions about immunological memory after chemotherapy can be drawn from the repertoire data.

The template was genomic DNA from peripheral blood, not RNA. A note on this clonotype: The antigen is not known.

Multiplex touch-down PCR with TRB-A/B primers amplified rearranged V-D-J TRB sequences. TCRdb analysed the multiplex PCR reads with MiXCR anew, one entry per CDR3 protein. The sample holds 650 to 800 distinct CDR3 sequences, over 20% seen once. V gave up 0 bases and J gave up 6 bases, with 9 bases separating them. Germline lookup yields CDR1 LGHNA and CDR2 YSLEER. The CDR3 runs to 14 residues. The receptor was isolated from a human donor in good health. The chain uses TRBV4-3 and TRBJ1-5; no definite D call. Sequenced: blood. CDR3 loop: CASSQDRRGQPQHF. The CDR3 coding sequence is TGCGCCAGCAGCCAAGACAGGAGAGGTCAGCCCCAGCATTTT.